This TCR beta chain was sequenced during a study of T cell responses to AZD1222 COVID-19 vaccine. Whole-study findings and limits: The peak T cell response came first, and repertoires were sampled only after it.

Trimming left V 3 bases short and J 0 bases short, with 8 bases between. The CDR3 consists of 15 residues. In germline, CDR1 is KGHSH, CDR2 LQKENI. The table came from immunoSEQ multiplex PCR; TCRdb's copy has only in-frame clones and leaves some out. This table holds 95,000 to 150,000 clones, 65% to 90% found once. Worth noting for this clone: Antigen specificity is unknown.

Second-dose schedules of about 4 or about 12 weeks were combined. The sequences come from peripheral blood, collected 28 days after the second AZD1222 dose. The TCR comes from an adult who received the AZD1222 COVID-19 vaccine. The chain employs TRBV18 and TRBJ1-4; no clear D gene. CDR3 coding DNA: TGTGCCAGCTCACCTAGGGAGTCAACTAATGAAAAACTGTTTTTT. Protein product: CASSPRESTNEKLFF. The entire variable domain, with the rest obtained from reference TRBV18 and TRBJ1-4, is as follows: NAGVMQNPRHLVRRRGQEARLRCSPMKGHSHVYWYRQLPEEGLKFMVYLQKENIIDESGMPKERFSAEFPKEGPSILRIQQVVRGDSAAYFCASSPRESTNEKLFFGSGTQLSVL.